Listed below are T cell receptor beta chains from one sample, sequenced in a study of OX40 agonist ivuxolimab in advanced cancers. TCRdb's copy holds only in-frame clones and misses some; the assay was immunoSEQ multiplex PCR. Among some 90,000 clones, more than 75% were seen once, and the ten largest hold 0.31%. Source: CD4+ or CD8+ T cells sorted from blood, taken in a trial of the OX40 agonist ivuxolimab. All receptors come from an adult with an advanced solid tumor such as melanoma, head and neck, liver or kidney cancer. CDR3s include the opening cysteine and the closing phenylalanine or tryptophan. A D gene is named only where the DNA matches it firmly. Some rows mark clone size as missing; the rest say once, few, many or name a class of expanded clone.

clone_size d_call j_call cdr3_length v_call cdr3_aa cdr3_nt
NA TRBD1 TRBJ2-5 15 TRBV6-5 CASSPGQGRSETQYF TGTGCCAGCTCCCCAGGACAGGGCCGATCAGAGACCCAGTACTTC
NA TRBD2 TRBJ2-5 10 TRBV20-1 CSGLAETQYF TGCAGTGGACTAGCCGAGACCCAGTACTTC
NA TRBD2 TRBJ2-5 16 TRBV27 CASSALLGTSKETQYF TGTGCCAGCAGTGCCCTCCTCGGGACTAGCAAAGAGACCCAGTACTTC
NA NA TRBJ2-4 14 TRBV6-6 CASSAGTAKNIQYF TGTGCCAGCAGTGCCGGGACAGCCAAAAACATTCAGTACTTC
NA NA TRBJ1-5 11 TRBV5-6 CASRLNQPQHF TGTGCCAGCAGGCTCAATCAGCCCCAGCATTTT
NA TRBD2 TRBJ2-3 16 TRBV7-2 CASSTGTSGARDTQYF TGTGCCAGCAGCACAGGGACTAGCGGGGCCCGCGATACGCAGTATTTT
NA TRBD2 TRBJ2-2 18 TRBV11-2 CASSAHTSGGSKGGELFF TGTGCCAGCAGCGCACACACTAGCGGGGGTTCGAAGGGCGGGGAGCTGTTTTTT
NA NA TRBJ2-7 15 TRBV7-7 CASSLGAGLNYEQYF TGTGCCAGCAGCTTAGGAGCAGGGCTGAACTACGAGCAGTACTTC
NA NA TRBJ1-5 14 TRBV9 CASRWGGVNQPQHF TGTGCCAGCCGTTGGGGGGGAGTCAATCAGCCCCAGCATTTT
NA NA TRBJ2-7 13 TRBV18 CASSPPLAYEQYF TGTGCCAGCTCACCACCATTAGCCTACGAGCAGTACTTC
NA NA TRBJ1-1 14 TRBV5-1 CASSLKPPNTEAFF TGCGCCAGCAGCTTAAAGCCCCCGAACACTGAAGCTTTCTTT
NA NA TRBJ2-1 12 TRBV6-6 CASRPTSNEQFF TGTGCCAGCCGGCCGACTAGCAATGAGCAGTTCTTC
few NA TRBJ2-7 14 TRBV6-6 CASRPQGGPKEQYF TGTGCCAGCAGACCCCAGGGGGGGCCTAAGGAGCAGTACTTC
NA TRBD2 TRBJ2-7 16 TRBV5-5 CASSPVASGASYEQYF TGTGCCAGCAGCCCGGTCGCTAGCGGGGCCTCCTACGAGCAGTACTTC
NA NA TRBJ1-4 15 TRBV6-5 CASSLRGLPNEKLFF TGTGCCAGCAGCTTACGCGGGCTTCCTAATGAAAAACTGTTTTTT
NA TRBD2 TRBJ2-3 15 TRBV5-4 CASSLYGGATDTQYF TGTGCCAGCAGCTTGTACGGGGGGGCTACAGATACGCAGTATTTT
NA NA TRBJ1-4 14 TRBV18 CASSTTSRDEKLFF TGTGCCAGCTCAACCACTTCCAGGGACGAAAAACTGTTTTTT
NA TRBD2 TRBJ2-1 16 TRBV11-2 CASSREATSGFNEQFF TGTGCCAGCAGTCGAGAGGCGACTAGCGGGTTCAATGAGCAGTTCTTC
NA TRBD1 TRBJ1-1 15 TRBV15 CATSRNRGRYTEAFF TGTGCCACCAGCAGGAACAGGGGCCGGTACACTGAAGCTTTCTTT
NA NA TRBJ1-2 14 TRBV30 CAWSPQTVNYGYTF TGTGCCTGGAGTCCCCAGACGGTCAACTATGGCTACACCTTC
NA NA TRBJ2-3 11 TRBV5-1 CASSDVDTQYF TGCGCCAGCAGCGATGTAGATACGCAGTATTTT
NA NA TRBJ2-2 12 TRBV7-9 CASSSRAGELFF TGTGCCAGCAGCTCTCGGGCCGGGGAGCTGTTTTTT
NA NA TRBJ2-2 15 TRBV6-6 CASSYGQLNGGELFF TGTGCCAGCAGTTACGGGCAGCTGAACGGCGGGGAGCTGTTTTTT
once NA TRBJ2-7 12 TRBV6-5 CASTSRSYEQYF TGTGCCAGCACATCACGCTCCTACGAGCAGTACTTC
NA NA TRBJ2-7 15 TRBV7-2 CASRPGHLPTYEQYF TGTGCCAGCCGGCCGGGGCACCTACCCACCTACGAGCAGTACTTC
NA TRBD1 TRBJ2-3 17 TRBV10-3 CAISEPWDRGSADTQYF TGTGCCATCAGTGAGCCTTGGGACAGGGGGTCGGCAGATACGCAGTATTTT
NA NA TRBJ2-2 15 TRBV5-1 CASSLAAGATGELFF TGCGCCAGCAGCTTGGCCGCAGGGGCGACCGGGGAGCTGTTTTTT
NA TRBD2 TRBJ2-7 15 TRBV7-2 CASSLGSGAAYEQYF TGTGCCAGCAGCTTAGGAAGCGGGGCAGCCTACGAGCAGTACTTC
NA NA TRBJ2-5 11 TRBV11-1 CASSTEETQYF TGTGCCAGCAGTACAGAAGAGACCCAGTACTTC
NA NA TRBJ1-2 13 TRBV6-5 CAAADGRIYGYTF TGTGCCGCCGCGGACGGACGGATCTATGGCTACACCTTC
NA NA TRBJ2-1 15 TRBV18 CASSPNLGIPTEQFF TGTGCCAGCTCACCTAACCTGGGCATCCCTACTGAGCAGTTCTTC
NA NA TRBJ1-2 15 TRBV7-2 CASSVGHGMGDGYTF TGTGCCAGCAGCGTTGGGCACGGGATGGGGGATGGCTACACCTTC
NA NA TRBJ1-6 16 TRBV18 CASSPIRTAGNSPLHF TGTGCCAGCTCACCGATCAGGACGGCGGGGAATTCACCCCTCCACTTT
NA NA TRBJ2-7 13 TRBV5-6 CASSNPGPYEQYF TGTGCCAGCAGCAACCCAGGACCCTACGAGCAGTACTTC
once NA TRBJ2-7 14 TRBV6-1 CASFSSGETYEQYF TGTGCCAGTTTTTCATCAGGGGAGACCTACGAGCAGTACTTC
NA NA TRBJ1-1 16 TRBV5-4 CASKPGATSAPARSFF TGTGCCAGCAAACCGGGGGCAACCTCGGCCCCGGCCAGGTCTTTCTTT
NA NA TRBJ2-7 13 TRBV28 CASSSPDGYEQYF TGTGCCAGCAGTTCCCCGGACGGCTACGAGCAGTACTTC
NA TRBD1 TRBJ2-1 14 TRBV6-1 CASSDALGQGAFFF TGTGCCAGCAGTGACGCCCTGGGACAGGGGGCCTTTTTCTTC
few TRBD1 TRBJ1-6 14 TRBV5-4 CASSLRQGDSPLHF TGTGCCAGCAGCTTGCGGCAGGGGGACTCACCCCTCCACTTT
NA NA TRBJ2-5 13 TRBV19 CASSIRGRETQYF TGTGCCAGTAGTATCCGAGGGCGGGAGACCCAGTACTTC
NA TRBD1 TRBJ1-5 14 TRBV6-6 CASSYDRANQPQHF TGTGCCAGCAGCTATGACAGGGCAAATCAGCCCCAGCATTTT
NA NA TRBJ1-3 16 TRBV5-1 CASSQDHGLFGNTIYF TGCGCCAGCAGCCAGGACCACGGACTTTTTGGAAACACCATATATTTT
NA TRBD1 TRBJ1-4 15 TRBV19 CASSMGTGRNEKLFF TGTGCCAGTAGTATGGGGACAGGACGTAATGAAAAACTGTTTTTT
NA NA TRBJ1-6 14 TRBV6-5 CASSYVGVRSPLHF TGTGCCAGCAGTTACGTGGGGGTGAGGTCACCCCTCCACTTT
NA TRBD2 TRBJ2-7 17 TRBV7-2 CASSLGTSGGAGYEQYF TGTGCCAGCAGCTTAGGGACTAGCGGGGGGGCCGGGTACGAGCAGTACTTC
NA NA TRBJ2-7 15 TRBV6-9 CASSSPPPVPYEQYF TGTGCCAGCAGTTCTCCCCCCCCGGTCCCCTACGAGCAGTACTTC
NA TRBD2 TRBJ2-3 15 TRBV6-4 CASSGGRGSTDTQYF TGTGCCAGCAGTGGAGGGCGGGGGAGCACAGATACGCAGTATTTT
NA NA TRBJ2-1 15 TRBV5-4 CASSQDPPPYNEQFF TGTGCCAGCAGCCAGGACCCCCCTCCCTACAATGAGCAGTTCTTC
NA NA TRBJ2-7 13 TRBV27 CASGRDGSYEQYF TGTGCCAGCGGACGGGACGGATCCTACGAGCAGTACTTC
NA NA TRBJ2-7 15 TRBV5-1 CASNAEGGNGYEQYF TGCGCCAGCAACGCGGAGGGCGGAAACGGCTACGAGCAGTACTTC
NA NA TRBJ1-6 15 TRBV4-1 CASSQDVSGNSPLHF TGCGCCAGCAGCCAAGACGTATCAGGGAATTCACCCCTCCACTTT
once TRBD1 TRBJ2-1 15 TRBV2 CASSGTGGGYNEQFF TGTGCCAGCAGTGGGACAGGGGGCGGCTACAATGAGCAGTTCTTC
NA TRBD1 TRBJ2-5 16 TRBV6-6 CASSYSGQGGAETQYF TGTGCCAGCAGTTACTCGGGACAGGGGGGCGCAGAGACCCAGTACTTC
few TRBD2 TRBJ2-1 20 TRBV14 CASSPSFGLAGASSYNEQFF TGTGCCAGCAGCCCCTCCTTCGGACTAGCGGGGGCCTCCTCCTACAATGAGCAGTTCTTC
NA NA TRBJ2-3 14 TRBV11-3 CASSLRGSTDTQYF TGTGCCAGCAGCCTCAGAGGCTCCACAGATACGCAGTATTTT